This T cell receptor (beta chain) came from a study of beta chain features in type 1 diabetes (dated by TCRdb to the late 2010s). Regarding the study in general: Mean age, gender distribution, total cell number and subset yield did not differ between patients and healthy donors. A total of 85 million to 140 million sorted cells were examined across all samples, and the number of cells per subset was strongly correlated with RNA yield. In the study, TCRB repertoires of sorted circulating CD4+ T cell subsets from recently diagnosed type 1 diabetes patients were compared with those of matched healthy donors. Regulatory and stem cell-like memory subsets were obtained from only 8 patients and roughly eight healthy donors, while naive and central memory subsets were obtained from all 28 donors. Broader findings and caveats from the paper: Naive, central memory and regulatory TCRB repertoires appeared more similar among patients than among healthy donors. Because cDNA rather than genomic DNA was sequenced, highly expressing activated cells could have been over-represented, although no difference in activation and CD3 levels was found between groups. Because the HLA sub-analyses included only small numbers of individuals, any influence of HLA type on TCRB rearrangement was left unresolved. At VDJ recombination sites, patients with type 1 diabetes made fewer insertions and deleted more nucleotides, a pattern implying thymic rearrangement abnormalities. PCR may preferentially amplify shorter templates, but because patient and control samples were amplified and corrected together, any resulting skew would affect both groups equally. A moderate but significant shortening of TCRB CDR3 length was observed in type 1 diabetes patients in all four CD4+ subsets.

Trimming at the junction amounts to 4 bases on V and 5 bases on J, and the germline ends lie 12 bases apart. There are 13 amino acids in the CDR3, from cysteine to phenylalanine inclusive. The CDR3 DNA has 39 bases and is translated from base 1. Based on the germline V gene, the CDR1 and CDR2 sequences are SGHRS and YFSETQ. A single peripheral blood draw of approximately 120 mL on average was collected from each donor into heparinised tubes. A BD FACSAria II was used to sort naive, central memory, regulatory and stem cell-like memory CD4+ T cells with a panel that included CD45RO, CCR7, CD25, CD127, CD95 and CD27. Purity was above 95% for every sorted population. PBMCs were separated immediately by Lymphoprep density gradient centrifugation and were stained directly, without being cultured. To minimize batch effects, samples were stained and sorted in pairs, one healthy donor with one patient per experiment.

Concerning this clone: What antigen it recognizes has not been identified. No much larger clone exists at a distance of one base, and base qualities are not known.

The entire isolated RNA was reverse transcribed using the High Capacity cDNA Reverse Transcription Kit, and thus expressed TCRB transcripts were sequenced. Naive, central memory and regulatory T cell samples underwent deep immunoSEQ sequencing, averaging roughly 3.5 million total reads per sample. Sorted cells were lysed in RLT buffer and RNA was extracted with DNase-treated RNeasy Micro or Mini kits, depending on cell number. Each cell subset was processed separately to prevent cross-contamination, with patient and healthy donor samples processed together. The immunoSEQ multiplex PCR was used to amplify TCRB sequences from cDNA, yielding 87-bp fragments that span the CDR3 region. Sequencing of the amplicons was performed on the Illumina HiSeq platform. As for how the authors treated the data: PCR bias was corrected computationally using synthetic template baselines, and reads within Hamming distance 2 were collapsed, with unmergeable singletons discarded. Reads were aligned against IMGT so that V, D and J genes, CDR3 length and insertions or deletions at six rearrangement sites could be assigned. Within each subset, clonotype counts were normalized to the number of sorted cells before true diversity and Gini coefficients were calculated with the tcR R package. The overlap coefficient, calculated on TCRB nucleotide sequences, was used to quantify repertoire sharing. Out-of-frame TCRB sequences from naive cells were analyzed as a proxy for the pre-selection repertoire. What TCRdb holds here is the immuneACCESS table cut down to in-frame rearrangements. Part of the clones is not present; checked against another copy, under half of the missing clones reflect an unresolved V gene, and the others are unexplained. V, J and clone size were drawn from that table, and D and trimming were deduced from the DNA. Within this sample are 450,000 or so clones, with 9.5% to 12% of them counted one time only. Clones ranked in the top ten supply less than 0.06% of the sample.

The chain was built from TRBV5-1 and TRBJ1-2; TRBD1 is possibly the D segment (5 matching bases). This receptor was obtained from a woman in her late teens or twenties in good health. Sequenced sample: naive CD4+ T cells from blood. The intended sense of this specimen's cell subset or site label: true naive CD4+ T cells. Here the CDR3 is given as CASSISGSYGYTF. The DNA reads TGCGCCAGCAGCATATCAGGGAGTTATGGCTACACCTTC. Reference TRBV5-1 and TRBJ1-2 genes cover what lies past the CDR3, so the full variable domain is KAGVTQTPRYLIKTRGQQVTLSCSPISGHRSVSWYQQTPGQGLQFLFEYFSETQRNKGNFPGRFSGRQFSNSRSEMNVSTLELGDSALYLCASSISGSYGYTFGSGTRLTVV.